Below, 28 T cell receptor beta chains from the same sample are listed, as sequenced in a study of T-cell reconstitution after alpha-beta-depleted transplantation in children. This sample's TCRbeta library carried unique molecular identifier barcodes. TCRdb re-called the PCR reads with MiXCR, one entry per CDR3 protein. The sample shows around 450,000 distinct CDR3 sequences, roughly 16% of them seen only once. The input for sequencing was PBMCs, mostly from graft donor cells, taken 360 days after TCRalphabeta/CD19-depleted stem cell transplant. All receptors derive from a boy in the first two years of life who had a stem cell transplant for Wiskott-Aldrich syndrome, so the T cells may come from the graft donor.

The V gene is TRBV9, the J gene TRBJ1-1; D remains unclear. Looked up from germline, CDR1 is SGDLS and CDR2 is YYNGEE. The CDR3 totals 15 residues. V lost 1 base and J lost 6, with 16 bases in between. Here the CDR3 DNA reads TGTGCCAGCAGCGTATTTAGTACGATCGGGGCTGAAGCTTTCTTT. Translating it yields CASSVFSTIGAEAFF.

This clonotype was seen a handful of times. The chain is built from TRBV27 and TRBJ2-3, with D perhaps matching TRBD1 (6 bases). Between the trimmed V and J ends, which lost 5 bases and 0 bases, there was a span of 15 bases. The CDR3 runs to 16 residues. Germline CDR1 and CDR2: MNHEY and SMNVEV (reference sequence). The CDR3 here is CASSPLRQASTDTQYF. CDR3 in DNA: TGTGCCAGCAGTCCCCTCCGACAGGCTAGCACAGATACGCAGTATTTT.

This chain links TRBV5-6 with TRBJ2-7; D is ambiguous. V gave up 0 bases and J gave up 4 bases, with 8 bases separating them. CDR1 is SGHDT, CDR2 YYEEEE, per germline. The length of the CDR3 is 13 residues. The CDR3, as DNA: TGTGCCAGCAGCTTGGGATATGGATACGAGCAGTACTTC. It yields the protein CASSLGYGYEQYF.

This clonotype has a handful of counts. V and J are TRBV27 and TRBJ2-7; tentatively, D is TRBD1 (6 bases). The V end was cut by 5 bases, the J end by 1 base, with 9 bases between. The CDR3 loop spans 13 amino acids. Germline V lookup: CDR1 MNHEY, CDR2 SMNVEV (reference sequence). CDR3 protein: CASSDGQSYEQYF. In nucleotides, the CDR3 is TGTGCCAGCAGTGATGGACAGTCCTACGAGCAGTACTTC.

This clonotype was recorded a few times. The chain joins TRBV24-1 to TRBJ1-4; D might be TRBD1 (5 bases). This CDR3 has 15 amino acids. Germline lookup yields CDR1 KGHDR and CDR2 SFDVKD. The V end was cut by 3 bases, the J end by 5 bases, with 12 bases between. CDR3 protein: CATSDPGLGNEKLFF. The CDR3 coding sequence is TGTGCCACCAGTGATCCAGGGTTGGGCAATGAAAAACTGTTTTTT.

The sample holds a few counts of this clonotype. CDR3 nucleotides: TGCGCCAGCAGCCAAGACGACAGGGTCAGGACTGAAGCTTTCTTT. This codes for CASSQDDRVRTEAFF. The V and J genes are TRBV4-1 and TRBJ1-1; 7 bases align to TRBD1. Trimming removed 0 bases from V and 5 bases from J; junction bases left unmatched: 6. The CDR3 length is 15 residues. Germline CDR1 is MGHRA and CDR2 is YSYEKL.

This clonotype was found a few times. The chain couples TRBV5-6 to TRBJ1-1; the D is unclear. V shed 0 bases and J shed 1 base, with 7 bases lying between them. This CDR3 is 14 amino acids long. Germline loops: CDR1 SGHDT, CDR2 YYEEEE. This CDR3 is CASSLAPENTEAFF. CDR3 nucleotides: TGTGCCAGCAGCTTGGCTCCAGAGAACACTGAAGCTTTCTTT.

In this sample, this clonotype turned up many times. This rearrangement joins TRBV12-3 or TRBV12-4 to TRBJ2-7; 7 bases map to TRBD2. J gave up 3 bases and V 3 bases, and 5 bases lay outside the gene matches. The CDR3 extends over 14 amino acids. CDR3 region: CASSFGTTNYEQYF. The CDR3 region has the DNA TGTGCCAGCAGTTTCGGGACTACCAACTACGAGCAGTACTTC.

This clonotype has just a few counts. This chain uses TRBV5-1 with TRBJ1-4, with D tentatively TRBD1 (6 bases). Germline values: CDR1 SGHRS, CDR2 YFSETQ. V lost 5 bases to trimming and J lost 0 bases, with 8 bases between them. The CDR3 has 14 amino acids. The CDR3 protein is CASSWTATNEKLFF. The CDR3 DNA is TGCGCCAGCAGTTGGACAGCAACTAATGAAAAACTGTTTTTT.

The chain recombines TRBV7-9 with TRBJ2-5, with 7 bases matching TRBD2. V trimming: 4 bases; J trimming: 5 bases; junction bases outside the gene matches: 10. The CDR3 runs to 15 residues. Germline CDR1 and CDR2: SEHNR and FQNEAQ (reference sequence). This CDR3 is CASSWGISGNETQYF. As DNA, the CDR3 is TGTGCCAGCAGCTGGGGGATAAGCGGGAACGAGACCCAGTACTTC.

This clonotype was seen only a few times. The V gene is TRBV19, the J gene TRBJ2-5; TRBD1 or TRBD2 may be the D gene (5 bases each). The CDR3 spans 13 residues. Per the germline V gene, CDR1 is LNHDA and CDR2 is SQIVND (reference sequence). Between the trimmed V and J ends, which lost 8 bases and 4 bases, there was a span of 14 bases. The CDR3 sequence is CASGTYLGETQYF. For the CDR3, the DNA is TGTGCCAGTGGGACCTACCTGGGAGAGACCCAGTACTTC.

Only a few counts were recorded for this clonotype. V gene TRBV6-5 combines with J gene TRBJ2-2; D gene ambiguous. Looked up from germline, CDR1 is MNHEY and CDR2 is SVGAGI. The CDR3 is made up of 13 amino acids. With 5 bases removed from V and 6 bases from J, the gap between germline ends came to 10 bases. The CDR3 protein is CASSHRLSGELFF. Written as DNA, the CDR3 is TGTGCCAGCAGTCACCGGCTATCCGGGGAGCTGTTTTTT.

Only a few counts were recorded for this clonotype. The chain is built from TRBV5-1 and TRBJ1-4; the D gene is possibly TRBD1 (5 bases). Deletions cut 1 base from V and 4 bases from J, with 14 bases between. Germline V gene lookup returns CDR1 SGHRS and CDR2 YFSETQ. This CDR3 spans 16 amino acids. The CDR3 sequence: CASSLSPGRRNEKLFF. The CDR3 nucleotides are TGCGCCAGCAGCTTGTCTCCGGGACGGCGTAATGAAAAACTGTTTTTT.

This chain connects TRBV19 to TRBJ2-4; TRBD1 is a possible D gene (5 bases). From germline, CDR1 is LNHDA and CDR2 SQIVND (reference sequence). Trimming removed 5 bases from V and 3 bases from J, with 17 bases in between. The CDR3 covers 16 residues. CDR3 in amino acids: CASSPTVSKGKNIQYF. The CDR3 DNA sequence: TGTGCCAGTAGTCCGACAGTATCCAAAGGCAAAAACATTCAGTACTTC.

The chain recombines TRBV6-1 with TRBJ2-7; no clear D gene. This CDR3 is 16 amino acids long. V was cut by 3 bases and J by 6 bases, with 21 bases left in between. CDR1 is MNHNS, CDR2 SASEGT, per germline. The CDR3 sequence: CASSDGVGSFNGEQYF. CDR3 coding DNA: TGTGCCAGCAGTGATGGGGTAGGGTCTTTTAATGGCGAGCAGTACTTC.

This clonotype was counted a few times. The chain joins TRBV27 to TRBJ2-3; D remains ambiguous. Germline CDR1 and CDR2: MNHEY and SMNVEV (reference sequence). The CDR3 is made up of 15 amino acids. V was pared by 10 bases and J by 0 bases, with 17 bases between. The CDR3 DNA sequence: TGTGCCAACGGCCCTTTCGGCACTAGCACAGATACGCAGTATTTT. Protein product: CANGPFGTSTDTQYF.

The chain recombines TRBV20-1 with TRBJ2-7; 8 bases align to TRBD1. Germline trimming cut 5 bases from V and 6 bases from J; bases unmatched to any gene: 6. This CDR3 spans 12 amino acids. Germline CDR1 DFQATT, CDR2 SNEGSKA (reference sequence). The CDR3 reads CSAPRTGSEQYF. The CDR3, as DNA: TGCAGTGCTCCCCGGACAGGGAGCGAGCAGTACTTC.

This clonotype has just a few counts. V and J are TRBV15 and TRBJ2-2; unclear D gene. Trimming shortened V by 0 bases and J by 4 bases, and 9 bases separated the two germline ends. Germline CDR1 LNHNV, CDR2 YYDKDF (reference sequence). The CDR3 totals 15 residues. The chain's CDR3 is CATSRDFPSTGELFF. CDR3 DNA: TGTGCCACCAGCAGAGATTTCCCAAGCACCGGGGAGCTGTTTTTT. Complete variable domain (other parts from reference TRBV15 and TRBJ2-2): DAMVIQNPRYQVTQFGKPVTLSCSQTLNHNVMYWYQQKSSQAPKLLFHYYDKDFNNEADTPDNFQSRRPNTSFCFLDIRSPGLGDTAMYLCATSRDFPSTGELFFGEGSRLTVL.

In this sample, this clonotype turned up a few times. This sequence joins TRBV11-2 and TRBJ2-2, with D perhaps assigned TRBD1 or TRBD2 (5 bases each). Per germline, CDR1 SGHAT and CDR2 FQNNGV. The CDR3 contains 15 residues. The ends were cut back, 5 bases at V and 1 base at J, with 11 bases in the middle. The CDR3 protein is CASSPGPRNTGELFF. The CDR3 nucleotides read TGTGCCAGCAGCCCGGGACCGCGGAACACCGGGGAGCTGTTTTTT.

The rearrangement links TRBV4-3 to TRBJ2-2; no definite D call. From germline, CDR1 is LGHNA and CDR2 YSLEER. V dropped 0 bases and J dropped 7 bases, with 9 bases sitting between them. The CDR3 has 14 amino acids. The CDR3 protein is CASSQDAALGELFF. The CDR3 DNA sequence: TGCGCCAGCAGCCAAGATGCGGCGCTCGGGGAGCTGTTTTTT.

A word on this clonotype: At one boundary the junction diverges from the germline segment, which might be a read error. The CDR3 coding sequence is TGTGCCAGCTCACCATACGACATGGGGCCCCCCAACTTC. Its translation: CASSPYDMGPPNF. V and J are TRBV18 and TRBJ2-7; D might be TRBD1 (5 bases). From germline, CDR1 is KGHSH and CDR2 LQKENI. The CDR3 contains 13 residues.

This clonotype was counted a few times. The chain uses TRBV6-5 and TRBJ2-7; TRBD1 agrees at 9 bases. Trimming cost V 5 bases and J 3 bases; bases outside gene matches: 5. Germline V gene lookup returns CDR1 MNHEY and CDR2 SVGAGI. The CDR3 has 14 residues. The DNA for the CDR3 is TGTGCCAGCAGTAACAACAGGGGGCTCTACGAGCAGTACTTC. Its translation is CASSNNRGLYEQYF.

In this sample, this clonotype turned up a few times. This chain links TRBV4-3 with TRBJ2-5, with 14 nucleotides matching TRBD2. The CDR3 sequence is 23 residues long. The trim removed 3 bases at V and 5 bases at J, leaving 26 bases unmatched. Germline V lookup: CDR1 LGHNA, CDR2 YSLEER. CDR3 in DNA: TGCGCCAGCAGCCAGCAATGGTCGAGTTTTTCCGGGACTAGCGGGGGCGAGAATGAGACCCAGTACTTC. It translates to CASSQQWSSFSGTSGGENETQYF.

The chain has TRBV7-9 and TRBJ2-3, with D unclear. V was pared by 4 bases and J by 0 bases, with 14 bases between. The V gene's germline CDR1 is SEHNR and CDR2 FQNEAQ (reference sequence). This CDR3 comprises 16 residues. The CDR3 is CASSSKLTRSTDTQYF. The CDR3 DNA reads as TGTGCCAGCAGCTCCAAACTAACAAGAAGCACAGATACGCAGTATTTT.

This clonotype was detected only a few times. The rearrangement links TRBV4-1 to TRBJ2-2; 7 nucleotides agree with TRBD1. This CDR3 region has 17 residues. V trimming: 6 bases; J trimming: 0 bases; junction bases outside the gene matches: 10. The V gene's germline CDR1 is MGHRA and CDR2 YSYEKL. CDR3 amino acids: CASSLETGTANTGELFF. As DNA, the CDR3 is TGCGCCAGCAGTCTAGAGACCGGGACAGCGAACACCGGGGAGCTGTTTTTT.

This clonotype was counted a few times. This chain connects TRBV25-1 to TRBJ1-1; D remains unclear. The germline CDR1 and CDR2 sequences are MGHDK and SYGVNS. This CDR3 region has 11 residues. Trimming removed 2 bases at V and 6 bases at J, with 4 bases between. CDR3 DNA: TGTGCCAGCAGTGAAAGGGCTGAAGCTTTCTTT. It encodes CASSERAEAFF.

The chain carries TRBV7-9 and TRBJ1-2; 8 bases are a match to TRBD1. The CDR3 contains 14 residues. Germline V lookup: CDR1 SEHNR, CDR2 FQNEAQ (reference sequence). Trimming at V came to 2 bases and at J to 9 bases, leaving 8 bases not matched to a gene. The CDR3 protein is CASSLPWTGTSYTF. The DNA of the CDR3 is TGTGCCAGCAGCTTACCCTGGACAGGGACGAGCTACACCTTC.

This clonotype showed up just a few times. The CDR3: CASSLVTTPDTQYF. The CDR3 DNA reads as TGTGCCAGCAGCTTAGTTACCACCCCAGATACGCAGTATTTT. The chain is built from TRBV7-9 and TRBJ2-3; D call uncertain. Germline V lookup: CDR1 SEHNR, CDR2 FQNEAQ (reference sequence). Between the trimmed V and J ends, which lost 1 base and 4 bases, there was a span of 9 bases. The CDR3 totals 14 residues.